This record covers a single T cell receptor (beta chain). Its matching antigen is unknown. Quantitative 5'-RACE with molecular barcodes was used to make the TCR beta libraries. TCRdb recomputed calls from the 5' RACE reads with MiXCR, one row per CDR3 protein. The sample records a few hundred thousand distinct CDR3 sequences, under 25% being singletons. This specimen belongs to a study of CD8 T cells in ankylosing spondylitis. Study observations and caveats: Blood of patients with ankylosing spondylitis appeared to be characterized by a TCR beta motif of several highly homologous variants. Significant enrichment of disease-linked clones was reportedly seen in matched ankylosing spondylitis synovial fluid.

CDR3 length: 15 residues. The ends were cut back, 2 bases at V and 8 bases at J, with 13 bases in the middle. Germline CDR1 LGHDT, CDR2 YNNKEL (reference sequence). The V and J genes are TRBV3-1 and TRBJ1-6; a possible D gene is TRBD1 (6 bases). This TCR derives from a male donor with ankylosing spondylitis. The sample comprised blood, either unsorted or a sorted T cell fraction (not recorded which). The CDR3 loop is CASSQMTGGDSPLHF. CDR3 coding DNA: TGTGCCAGCAGCCAAATGACAGGAGGCGATTCACCCCTCCACTTT.